The clone carrying this TCR beta chain was observed a few times. Its antigen is as yet unknown. The source of the sample is a study of response to subunit inactivated influenza vaccine. Study-wide points: The authors put forward the suggestion that each seasonal influenza vaccination may bring in only a limited number of new T cells.

Each CDR3 protein gets one entry after TCRdb re-called the RT-PCR reads with MiXCR. This table has 500,000 to 750,000 distinct CDR3 sequences, 13% to 15% appearing once. The CDR3 sequence is 10 residues long. The V end was cut by 4 bases, the J end by 4 bases, with 4 bases between. From germline, CDR1 is SQVTM and CDR2 ANQGSEA. The TCR originated in a middle-aged man who received an inactivated influenza vaccine. The chain combines TRBV29-1 with TRBJ2-5; no clear D. Sequences were derived from PBMCs from blood, sampled about 13 days after vaccination. DNA for the CDR3: TGCAGCGTTGGGCTAGAGACCCAGTACTTC. As protein: CSVGLETQYF.